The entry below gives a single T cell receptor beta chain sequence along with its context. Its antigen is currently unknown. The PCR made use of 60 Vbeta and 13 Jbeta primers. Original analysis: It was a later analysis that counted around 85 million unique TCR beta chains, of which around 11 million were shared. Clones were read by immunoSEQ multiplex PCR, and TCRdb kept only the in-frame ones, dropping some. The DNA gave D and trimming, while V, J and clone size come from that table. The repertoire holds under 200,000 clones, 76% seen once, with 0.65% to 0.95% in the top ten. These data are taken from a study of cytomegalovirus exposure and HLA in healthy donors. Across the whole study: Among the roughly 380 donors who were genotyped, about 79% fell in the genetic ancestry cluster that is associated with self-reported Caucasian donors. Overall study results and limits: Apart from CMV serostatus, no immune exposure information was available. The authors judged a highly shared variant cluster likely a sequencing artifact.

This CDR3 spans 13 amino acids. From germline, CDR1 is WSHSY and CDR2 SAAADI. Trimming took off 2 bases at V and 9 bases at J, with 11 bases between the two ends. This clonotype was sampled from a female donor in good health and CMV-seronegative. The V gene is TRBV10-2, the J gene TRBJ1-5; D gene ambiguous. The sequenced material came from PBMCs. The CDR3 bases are TGCGCCAGCAGTGAGGTTCAAACGGGGCCCCAGCATTTT. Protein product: CASSEVQTGPQHF.